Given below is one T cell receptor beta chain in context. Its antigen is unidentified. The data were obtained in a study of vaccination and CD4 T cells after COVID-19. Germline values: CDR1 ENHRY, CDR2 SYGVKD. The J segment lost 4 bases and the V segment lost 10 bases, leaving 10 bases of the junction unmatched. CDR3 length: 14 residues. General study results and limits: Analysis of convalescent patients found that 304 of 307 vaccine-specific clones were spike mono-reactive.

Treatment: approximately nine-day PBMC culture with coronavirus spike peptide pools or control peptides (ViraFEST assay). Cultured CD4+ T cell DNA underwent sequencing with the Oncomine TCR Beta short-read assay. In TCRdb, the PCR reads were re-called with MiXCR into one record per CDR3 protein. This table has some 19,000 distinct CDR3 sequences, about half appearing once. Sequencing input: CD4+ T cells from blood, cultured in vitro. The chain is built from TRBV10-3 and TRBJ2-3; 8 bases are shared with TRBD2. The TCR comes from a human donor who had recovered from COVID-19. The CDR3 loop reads CATTSAGDSDTQYF. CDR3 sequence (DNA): TGTGCCACCACCTCAGCGGGAGATTCAGATACGCAGTATTTT.